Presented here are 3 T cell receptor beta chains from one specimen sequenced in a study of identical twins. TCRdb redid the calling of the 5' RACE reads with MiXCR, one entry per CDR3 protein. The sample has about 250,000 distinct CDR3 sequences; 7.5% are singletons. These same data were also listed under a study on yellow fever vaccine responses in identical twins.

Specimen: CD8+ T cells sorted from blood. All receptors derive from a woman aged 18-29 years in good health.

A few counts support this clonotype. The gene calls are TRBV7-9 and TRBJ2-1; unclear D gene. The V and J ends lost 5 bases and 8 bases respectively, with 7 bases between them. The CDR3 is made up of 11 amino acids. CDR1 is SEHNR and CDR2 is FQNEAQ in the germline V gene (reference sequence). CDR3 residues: CASSNPDEQFF. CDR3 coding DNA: TGTGCCAGCAGCAACCCAGATGAGCAGTTCTTC. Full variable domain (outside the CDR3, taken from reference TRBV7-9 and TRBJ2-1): DTGVSQNPRHKITKRGQNVTFRCDPISEHNRLYWYRQTLGQGPEFLTYFQNEAQLEKSRLLSDRFSAERPKGSFSTLEIQRTEQGDSAMYLCASSNPDEQFFGPGTRLTVL.

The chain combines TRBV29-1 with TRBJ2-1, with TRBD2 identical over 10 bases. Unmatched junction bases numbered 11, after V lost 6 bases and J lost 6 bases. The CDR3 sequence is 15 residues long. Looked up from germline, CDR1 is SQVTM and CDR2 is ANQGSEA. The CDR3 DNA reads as TGCAGCGTCCCCCCCAGCGGGGGGGCCATCAATGAGCAGTTCTTC. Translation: CSVPPSGGAINEQFF.

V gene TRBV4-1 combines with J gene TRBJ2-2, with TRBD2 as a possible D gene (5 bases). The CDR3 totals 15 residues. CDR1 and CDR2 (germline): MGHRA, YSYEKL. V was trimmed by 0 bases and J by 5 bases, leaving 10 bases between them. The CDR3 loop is CASSQEELETGELFF. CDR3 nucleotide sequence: TGCGCCAGCAGCCAAGAAGAACTAGAGACCGGGGAGCTGTTTTTT.